The next 13 T cell receptor beta chains were all read from a single sample in a study of blood T cell repertoires in COVID-19. TCRdb keeps only in-frame clones here, not all; method: immunoSEQ multiplex PCR. The sample includes about 310,000 clones, about 90% of them seen just once. The source material was peripheral blood. These receptors were obtained from a woman between 45 and 65 years old who had recovered from COVID-19.

This chain links TRBV6-5 with TRBJ1-6; no firm D call. Germline assignment: CDR1 MNHEY and CDR2 SVGAGI. Trimming removed 7 bases from V and 0 bases from J, with 7 bases in between. This CDR3 contains 14 residues. The CDR3 DNA reads as TGTGCCAGCACGCGGAGCTCCTATAATTCACCCCTCCACTTT. Translating gives CASTRSSYNSPLHF.

CDR3 residues: CASSPSNLQGRQYF. CDR3 nucleotide sequence: TGTGCCAGCAGCCCTTCCAATTTACAGGGGAGGCAGTACTTC. This rearrangement joins TRBV3-1 (or the pseudogene TRBV3-2) to TRBJ2-7; 7 positions agree with TRBD1. Germline CDR1 and CDR2: LGHDT and YNNKEL (reference sequence). Trimming took 4 bases from V and 9 from J; bases not matched to a gene: 12. The CDR3 spans 14 residues.

The chain recombines TRBV5-4 with TRBJ2-7; D may be TRBD2 (6 bases). Germline V gives CDR1 SGHNT, CDR2 YYREEE (reference sequence). This CDR3 has 14 amino acids. Trimming pared 0 bases from V and 2 bases from J, leaving 9 bases between. The CDR3 loop is CASSLDLAPYEQYF. CDR3 nucleotides: TGTGCCAGCAGCTTGGATCTAGCGCCCTACGAGCAGTACTTC.

This rearrangement joins TRBV6-2 or TRBV6-3 to TRBJ2-2; D is perhaps TRBD1 (5 bases). V dropped 0 bases and J dropped 0 bases, with 8 bases sitting between them. CDR3 length: 16 amino acids. CDR1 is MNHEY, CDR2 SVGEGT, per germline. CDR3 bases: TGTGCCAGCAGTTACTCGACAGATACGAACACCGGGGAGCTGTTTTTT. This codes for CASSYSTDTNTGELFF.

This clone showed up just a few times. V and J are TRBV4-3 and TRBJ1-3; D perhaps matches TRBD1 (6 bases). V lost 0 bases and J lost 0, with 12 bases in between. This CDR3 comprises 17 residues. CDR1 is LGHNA, CDR2 YSLEER, per germline. The CDR3 loop is CASSQERDTYSGNTIYF. DNA for the CDR3: TGCGCCAGCAGCCAAGAACGGGACACCTACTCTGGAAACACCATATATTTT.

The V call is TRBV5-6, the J call TRBJ2-5; the D gene is possibly TRBD2 (7 bases). This CDR3 has 17 residues. CDR1 and CDR2 (germline): SGHDT, YYEEEE. V lost 0 bases to trimming and J lost 3 bases, with 18 bases between them. CDR3 bases: TGTGCCAGCAGCTTGGCAGGGCGGGGGCCGAGGGAAGAGACCCAGTACTTC. Amino acids: CASSLAGRGPREETQYF.

The rearrangement links TRBV2 to TRBJ1-2; D remains unclear. The CDR3 spans 13 residues. Germline CDR1 and CDR2: SNHLY and FYNNEI. V dropped 5 bases and J dropped 1 base, with 8 bases sitting between them. This CDR3 is CASSMTNNYGYTF. The CDR3 DNA follows: TGTGCCAGCAGTATGACAAATAACTATGGCTACACCTTC.

This chain joins TRBV24-1 and TRBJ1-5; no clear D gene. Germline CDR1 reads KGHDR; CDR2 reads SFDVKD. The CDR3 is 15 amino acids. V shed 4 bases and J shed 9 bases, with 18 bases lying between them. The CDR3 bases are TGTGCCACCAGTGAAAGGACGGGAGCGGGATGGCCCCAGCATTTT. Protein sequence: CATSERTGAGWPQHF.

In its sample, this clone was seen once. V usage is TRBV30 and J usage is TRBJ1-1; the D is unclear. This CDR3 has 14 amino acids. The V gene's germline CDR1 is GTSNPN and CDR2 SVGIG (reference sequence). V lost 4 bases and J 4 bases, leaving 16 bases between the germline ends. CDR3 bases: TGTGCCTGGACGGGAGCGGATCGGAGCACTGAAGCTTTCTTT. It is translated as CAWTGADRSTEAFF.

The chain carries TRBV28 and TRBJ1-2, with 8 bases matching TRBD1. The CDR3 loop spans 15 amino acids. Germline CDR1 MDHEN, CDR2 SYDVKM. Unmatched junction bases numbered 11, after V lost 3 bases and J lost 8 bases. As DNA, the CDR3 is TGTGCCAGCAGTTTCCGGCGGGACAGGTTGGACGGCTACACCTTC. It is translated as CASSFRRDRLDGYTF.

The V call is TRBV6-5, the J call TRBJ2-1; 9 bases are shared with TRBD2. V gave up 5 bases and J gave up 7 bases; unmatched junction bases: 9. This CDR3 comprises 15 residues. CDR1 MNHEY and CDR2 SVGAGI come from the germline V gene. CDR3 DNA sequence: TGTGCCAGCAGTAGGGCGGGGGGGCCCAGGAATGAGCAGTTCTTC. This encodes CASSRAGGPRNEQFF.

CDR3 region: CASSLALWTGAGNQPQHF. The DNA of the CDR3 is TGTGCCAGCAGCTTAGCGCTCTGGACAGGGGCGGGCAATCAGCCCCAGCATTTT. The chain employs TRBV7-2 and TRBJ1-5, with 9 bases matching TRBD1. V lost 0 bases to trimming and J lost 2 bases; unmatched junction nucleotides: 8. The CDR3 length is 18 residues. The germline gives CDR1 SGHTA, CDR2 FQGNSA.

The chain employs TRBV4-2 and TRBJ2-3, with 9 bases lining up with TRBD2. The V and J ends lost 0 bases and 2 bases, in that order; junction bases with no gene match: 12. The CDR3 contains 19 residues. Germline V gene lookup returns CDR1 LGHNA and CDR2 YNFKEQ. The CDR3 coding sequence is TGTGCCAGCAGCCAAGACCCTAGGACTAGCGCTCCCCACACAGATACGCAGTATTTT. Amino acids: CASSQDPRTSAPHTDTQYF.